What follows describes a single TCR beta chain. Its specificity is not known. The data belong to a study of T-cell memory formation after mild COVID-19. As for the study in general: Largely, the TCR clusters proved donor specific.

TCRdb processed the 5' RACE reads anew with MiXCR; each CDR3 protein has one entry. The sample contains 140,000 or so distinct CDR3 sequences, 15% to 20% of which appear only once. Germline V gene sequence: CDR1 LNHNV, CDR2 YYDKDF (reference sequence). V shed 0 bases, J shed 3 bases, and the junction held 6 bases outside the gene matches. The CDR3 totals 16 residues. Notes on the study in general: Mainly in CM and EM were contracting CD4+ clones; CD8+ were in EMRA. Pre-infection memory showed some responding clones, and this suggested that cross-reactive memory joined.

The source material was PBMCs or a T cell subset sorted from them (not recorded which). The source of this sequence is an adult woman who had mild COVID-19 (a few samples of this study predate the infection). Cell type and time point are not known. The chain carries TRBV15 and TRBJ2-3, with 7 bases fitting TRBD2. The CDR3 is CATSRDPLARTDTQYF. Here the CDR3 DNA reads TGTGCCACCAGCAGAGATCCACTAGCGCGGACAGATACGCAGTATTTT.